The present T cell receptor (beta chain) was sequenced within a study of graft-versus-host responses after intestinal transplantation. CDR3 length: 14 residues. Germline V gives CDR1 SNHLY, CDR2 FYNNEI. V gave up 4 bases and J gave up 6 bases, with 12 bases separating them. Clones were read by immunoSEQ multiplex PCR, and TCRdb kept only the in-frame ones, dropping some. The table lists 85,000 to 100,000 clones, more than 75% of them singletons. The sequencing here drew on PBMCs, taken 255 days after intestinal transplant. The chain uses TRBV2 and TRBJ2-2, with D perhaps TRBD1 (5 bases). The TCR sequence derives from a human patient who received an intestinal transplant, so some T cells may come from the graft donor. Here the CDR3 DNA reads TGTGCCAGCAGTGTTGCAGGGCAAGCCGGGGAGCTGTTTTTT. Protein sequence: CASSVAGQAGELFF.